The T cell receptor beta chain described here comes from a study of T-cell reconstitution after alpha-beta-depleted transplantation in children. Study conclusions and caveats: The authors attributed T-cell counts and diversity one year after transplant mostly to newly produced T cells. Surviving recipient T cells and intrathymic progenitors accounted for some patients' high TCRbeta diversity at day 60. Expanded graft clones, several hundred of them, were reportedly the source of alpha-beta T cells about two months after transplant.

Trimming cost V 5 bases and J 7 bases, with 18 bases left between them. The CDR3 loop spans 15 amino acids. From germline, CDR1 is MDHEN and CDR2 SYDVKM. Library preparation (for TCRbeta) was performed with unique molecular identifiers. TCRdb ran MiXCR on the PCR reads and lists one entry per CDR3 protein. The sample has about 590,000 distinct CDR3 sequences; over 10% are singletons. A remark on this clonotype: Antigen specificity is unknown.

The chain is built from TRBV28 and TRBJ2-4; TRBD1 is a possible D gene (5 bases). This TCR was recovered from a male patient under 18 who had a stem cell transplant for acute myeloid leukemia, so the T cells may come from the graft donor. The sequencing here drew on PBMCs, mostly from graft donor cells, taken 360 days after TCRalphabeta/CD19-depleted stem cell transplant. The CDR3, as DNA: TGTGCCAGCAGTGCGTTGACCTCAGGGTTGAACATTCAGTACTTC. It codes for CASSALTSGLNIQYF.